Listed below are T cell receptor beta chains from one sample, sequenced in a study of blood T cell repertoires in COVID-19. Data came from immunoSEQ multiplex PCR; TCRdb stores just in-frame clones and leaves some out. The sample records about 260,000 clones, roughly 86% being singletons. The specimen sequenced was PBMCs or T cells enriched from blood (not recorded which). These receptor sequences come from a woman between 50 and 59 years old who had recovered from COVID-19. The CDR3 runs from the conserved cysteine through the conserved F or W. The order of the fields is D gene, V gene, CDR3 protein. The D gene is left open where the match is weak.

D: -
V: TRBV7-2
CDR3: CASSLISGENGYTF

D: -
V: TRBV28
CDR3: CASRNRELSGELFF

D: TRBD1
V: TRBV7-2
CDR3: CASSWDGTVEAFF

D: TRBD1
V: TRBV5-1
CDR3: CASSFGTASDKYF

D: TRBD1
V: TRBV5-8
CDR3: CASSPGTADAYEQYF

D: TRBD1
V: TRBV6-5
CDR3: CASTKPRDRDYEQYF

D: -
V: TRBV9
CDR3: CASSPGQYNSPLHF

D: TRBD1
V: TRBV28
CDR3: CASSQGRQGGGYTF

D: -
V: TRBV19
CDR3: CASKAPAGERTDTIYF

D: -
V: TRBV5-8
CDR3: CASSLESAGNTEAFF

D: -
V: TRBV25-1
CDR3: CASSDLFRGNTIYF

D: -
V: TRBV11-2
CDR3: CATTRALTGADTQYF

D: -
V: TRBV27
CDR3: CASSLYGREAFF

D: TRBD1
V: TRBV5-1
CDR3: CASSWGQSTGELFF

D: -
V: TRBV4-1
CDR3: CASSQAQQAPYEQYF

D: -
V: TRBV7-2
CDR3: CASSLGGGTEAFF

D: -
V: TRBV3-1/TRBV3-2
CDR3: CASSQVLSASSPGETQYF

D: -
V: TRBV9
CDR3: CASSVVSANYGYTF

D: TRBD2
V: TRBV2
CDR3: CASSGLAGLNEQFF

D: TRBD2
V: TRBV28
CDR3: CASRAPGGGRVSYEQYF

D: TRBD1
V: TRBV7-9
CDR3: CASSRTGDSPLHF

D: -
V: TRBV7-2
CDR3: CASSLGSIQTYEQYF

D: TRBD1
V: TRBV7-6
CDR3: CASSLALFGTGSTDTQYF

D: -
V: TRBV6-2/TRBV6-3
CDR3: CASSPTENTEAFF

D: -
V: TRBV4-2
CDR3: CASSQVGEGGNEQFF

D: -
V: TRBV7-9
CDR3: CATGEGVGEQYF

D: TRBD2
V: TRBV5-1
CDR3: CASSFQIAGGLTDTQYF

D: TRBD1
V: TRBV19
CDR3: CASSPVAGTGEYTIYF

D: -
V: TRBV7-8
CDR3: CASSLDRGRQPQHF

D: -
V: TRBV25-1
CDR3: CASSELRRGRGSEAFF

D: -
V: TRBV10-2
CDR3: CASSVSGITDTQYF

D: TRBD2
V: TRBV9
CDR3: CASSAGTIGNEQFF

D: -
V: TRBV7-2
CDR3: CASSPPSQGQTSYGYTF

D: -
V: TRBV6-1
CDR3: CASSEGTAGNTIYF

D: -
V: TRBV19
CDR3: CASSNVRGTYNEQFF

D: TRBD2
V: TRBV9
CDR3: CASSGGLLAGVGNEQFF

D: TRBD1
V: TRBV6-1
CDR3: CASREDRGPQETQYF

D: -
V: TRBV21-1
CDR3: CASSGRRGTGGLAFF

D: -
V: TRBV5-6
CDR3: CASRLIRALGTQYF

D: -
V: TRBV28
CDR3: CASSFRGGAGGANVLTF

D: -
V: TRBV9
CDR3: CASSVAPGFNQPQHF

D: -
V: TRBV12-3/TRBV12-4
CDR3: CASSGGGHLPQHF

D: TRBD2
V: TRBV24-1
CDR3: CATSDPGVAGGQDTQYF

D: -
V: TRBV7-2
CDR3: CASSLARQPKHYTEAFF

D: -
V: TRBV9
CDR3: CASSVSRGVGEKLFF

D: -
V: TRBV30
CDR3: CAWSVLGGGNQPQHF

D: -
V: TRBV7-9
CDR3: CASSLVQVEKLFF

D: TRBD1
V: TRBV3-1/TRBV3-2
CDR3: CASSQVGQGKQYF